Listed below are T cell receptor beta chains from one sample, sequenced in a study of T cells in localized non-small cell lung cancer. Clones were sequenced by immunoSEQ multiplex PCR, and TCRdb holds only the in-frame ones, with some missing. This sample has 41,000 or so clones, with more than 70% found just once. The material was peripheral blood, obtained before any cancer treatment. The origin of the receptors is an older female donor with stage I squamous cell lung carcinoma. Both conserved end residues are part of each CDR3. A D gene is named only where the DNA matches it firmly. Some rows have no size entry. The others give once, few or many, or a class for an expanded clone.

j_gene	abundance	len	d_gene	v_gene	CDR3aa	CDR3nt
TRBJ2-7	NA	13	NA	TRBV5-1	CASSDQGIYEQYF	TGCGCCAGCAGCGACCAGGGGATCTACGAGCAGTACTTC
TRBJ2-5	NA	15	TRBD2	TRBV7-2	CASSLGREGQETQYF	TGTGCCAGCAGCTTAGGACGGGAGGGCCAAGAGACCCAGTACTTC
TRBJ2-3	NA	13	NA	TRBV7-2	CASSGRVADTQYF	TGTGCCAGCAGCGGGCGGGTAGCAGATACGCAGTATTTT
TRBJ2-1	NA	13	NA	TRBV4-2	CASSQGDYNEQFF	TGTGCCAGCAGCCAAGGCGATTACAATGAGCAGTTCTTC
TRBJ2-7	once	15	TRBD1	TRBV2	CASSGRTGGSYEQYF	TGTGCCAGCAGCGGTAGGACAGGGGGATCCTACGAGCAGTACTTC
TRBJ1-1	NA	13	NA	TRBV29-1	CSVGLRGNTEAFF	TGCAGCGTTGGGCTCAGGGGGAACACTGAAGCTTTCTTT
TRBJ2-1	NA	18	TRBD2	TRBV6-1	CASSEAGLAGGIYNEQFF	TGTGCCAGCAGTGAAGCGGGACTAGCGGGAGGGATCTACAATGAGCAGTTCTTC
TRBJ2-1	NA	15	NA	TRBV5-6	CASSLEGNSYNEQFF	TGTGCCAGCAGCTTGGAAGGGAACTCCTACAATGAGCAGTTCTTC
TRBJ2-3	NA	14	NA	TRBV5-4	CASSSGLVGDTQYF	TGTGCCAGCAGCTCCGGATTAGTGGGAGATACGCAGTATTTT
TRBJ2-1	NA	16	NA	TRBV7-2	CASSLVVGVTYNEQFF	TGTGCCAGCAGCTTAGTCGTCGGGGTAACCTACAATGAGCAGTTCTTC
TRBJ2-1	NA	16	NA	TRBV5-8	CASSITESRSYNEQFF	TGTGCCAGCAGCATTACCGAGTCTCGCTCCTACAATGAGCAGTTCTTC
TRBJ2-3	NA	20	TRBD2	TRBV7-6	CASSLVGGGSSLPPTDTQYF	TGTGCCAGCAGCTTAGTCGGCGGCGGGAGTTCACTCCCCCCCACAGATACGCAGTATTTT
TRBJ2-3	NA	15	TRBD1	TRBV5-1	CASSFTGGFGDTQYF	TGCGCCAGCAGCTTCACAGGGGGCTTTGGGGATACGCAGTATTTT
TRBJ2-1	NA	17	TRBD1	TRBV13	CASRLRFRQGGHNEQFF	TGTGCCAGCAGACTGAGGTTTAGACAGGGTGGACACAATGAGCAGTTCTTC
TRBJ1-2	NA	12	NA	TRBV30	CAWSVGGYGYTF	TGTGCCTGGAGTGTAGGGGGCTATGGCTACACCTTC
TRBJ2-1	NA	15	TRBD2	TRBV2	CASRPGLAGANEQFF	TGTGCCAGCAGACCCGGACTAGCGGGAGCGAATGAGCAGTTCTTC
TRBJ2-1	NA	14	TRBD2	TRBV29-1	CSGGTSGRAREQFF	TGCAGCGGGGGGACTAGCGGGAGGGCCAGGGAGCAGTTCTTC
TRBJ1-6	NA	13	NA	TRBV19	CASSGSYNSPLHF	TGTGCCAGTAGTGGCTCCTATAATTCACCCCTCCACTTT
TRBJ2-1	NA	15	NA	TRBV10-3	CAISEGGGSYNEQFF	TGTGCCATCAGTGAGGGGGGAGGCTCCTACAATGAGCAGTTCTTC
TRBJ2-1	NA	13	NA	TRBV7-9	CASSPKGYNEQFF	TGTGCCAGCAGCCCAAAAGGCTACAATGAGCAGTTCTTC
TRBJ2-1	NA	15	TRBD1	TRBV11-3	CASSSGTGSPNEQFF	TGTGCCAGCAGCTCCGGGACAGGGTCCCCCAATGAGCAGTTCTTC
TRBJ1-3	few	15	TRBD1	TRBV27	CASRLQGASGNTIYF	TGTGCCAGCAGGTTACAGGGGGCAAGTGGAAACACCATATATTTT
TRBJ1-4	NA	15	TRBD1	TRBV4-2	CASTQTDRGNEKLFF	TGTGCCAGCACCCAAACGGACAGGGGAAATGAAAAACTGTTTTTT
TRBJ2-1	NA	15	NA	TRBV7-2	CASSLNGLPYNEQFF	TGTGCCAGCAGCTTAAACGGGTTGCCCTACAATGAGCAGTTCTTC
TRBJ2-3	few	15	TRBD1	TRBV7-8	CASSSGQGSADTQYF	TGTGCCAGCAGCTCGGGACAGGGGTCCGCAGATACGCAGTATTTT
TRBJ2-1	NA	16	TRBD2	TRBV27	CASGRRAGRSYNEQFF	TGTGCCAGCGGACGCCGAGCGGGACGCTCCTACAATGAGCAGTTCTTC
TRBJ2-3	NA	15	NA	TRBV6-6	CASSYPGEGTDTQYF	TGTGCCAGCAGTTATCCGGGTGAGGGCACAGATACGCAGTATTTT
TRBJ2-5	NA	18	TRBD2	TRBV4-1	CASSPVWASGRDQETQYF	TGCGCCAGCAGCCCAGTTTGGGCTAGCGGGAGGGACCAAGAGACCCAGTACTTC
TRBJ2-1	NA	15	TRBD2	TRBV18	CASSLLAGGLNEQFF	TGTGCCAGCTCACTCTTAGCGGGGGGGCTCAATGAGCAGTTCTTC
TRBJ2-7	NA	17	NA	TRBV25-1	CASSGPAPETGPYEQYF	TGTGCCAGCAGTGGTCCAGCCCCCGAGACAGGTCCCTACGAGCAGTACTTC
TRBJ2-1	NA	17	TRBD2	TRBV19	CASGQMTSGRSHNEQFF	TGTGCCAGTGGGCAGATGACTAGCGGGAGGTCCCACAATGAGCAGTTCTTC
TRBJ2-3	NA	17	NA	TRBV4-3	CASSRGTLPSSTDTQYF	TGCGCCAGCAGCCGCGGGACTTTACCATCTAGCACAGATACGCAGTATTTT
TRBJ2-7	NA	16	TRBD1	TRBV11-2	CASSSPRDSFFYEQYF	TGTGCCAGCAGCTCACCCCGGGACAGCTTTTTCTACGAGCAGTACTTC
TRBJ2-1	once	17	NA	TRBV7-9	CASSLGWDSGSYNEQFF	TGTGCCAGCAGCTTAGGATGGGATTCCGGCTCCTACAATGAGCAGTTCTTC
TRBJ2-1	NA	19	TRBD2	TRBV18	CASSPGSWLAGSSYNEQFF	TGTGCCAGCTCACCGGGTAGTTGGCTAGCGGGATCGTCCTACAATGAGCAGTTCTTC
TRBJ2-7	NA	16	TRBD2	TRBV18	CASSPRLAGGPYEQYF	TGTGCCAGCTCACCCCGACTAGCGGGAGGGCCGTACGAGCAGTACTTC